A single sample gave rise to the 23 T cell receptor beta chains below, sequenced in a study of T cells in women clearing cervical HPV infection. Generated by immunoSEQ multiplex PCR, the TCRdb table keeps only in-frame clones and is missing some. The sample table includes 42,000 or so clones. What was sequenced was blood buffy coat. The receptors were gathered from a woman between 18 and 69 years old with a cervical HPV16 infection that either progressed to CIN3+ or cleared (not recorded which).

A remark on this clone: Read sequence stops 3 residues before the CDR3 end, and the germline J gene provides the missing end. The J gene is TRBJ1-4, the V gene TRBV20-1; maybe TRBD1 (6 bases). The CDR3 loop spans 13 amino acids. V gave up 8 bases and J gave up 4 bases, with 14 bases separating them. In germline, CDR1 is DFQATT, CDR2 SNEGSKA (reference sequence). Here the CDR3 reads CSQRGGDNEKLFF. The covered CDR3 bases are TGCAGTCAAAGGGGGGGGGATAATGAAAAA.

As for this clone: The read ends 3 residues shy of where the CDR3 ends; the end is completed using the germline J gene. The chain combines TRBV18 with TRBJ1-5; 10 bases align to TRBD1. The V gene end was trimmed by 4 bases and the J gene end by 5 bases; junction bases not matched to a gene: 2. This CDR3 has 14 residues. In germline, CDR1 is KGHSH, CDR2 LQKENI. The CDR3 region is CASSRGTGDQPQHF. The covered CDR3 bases are TGTGCCAGCTCACGCGGGACAGGGGATCAGCCC.

About this clone: The CDR3 is cut off 3 residues early in the read; its end comes from the germline J gene. The chain has TRBV7-2 and TRBJ1-6; 7 bases line up with TRBD1. Unmatched junction bases numbered 5, after V lost 5 bases and J lost 7 bases. This CDR3 is 14 amino acids long. Germline CDR1 SGHTA, CDR2 FQGNSA. The CDR3 spells CASSMTGTNSPLHF. CDR3 bases read: TGTGCCAGCAGCATGACAGGGACGAATTCACCC. Full variable domain (remainder filled in from reference TRBV7-2 and TRBJ1-6): GAGVSQSPSNKVTEKGKDVELRCDPISGHTALYWYRQSLGQGLEFLIYFQGNSAPDKSGLPSDRFSAERTGGSVSTLTIQRTQQEDSAVYLCASSMTGTNSPLHFGNGTRLTVT.

Concerning this clone itself: The observed sequence ends 3 residues before the CDR3 terminus, with the missing tail filled in from the germline J gene. Other DNA sequences in this sample translate to the same CDR3. This chain uses TRBV7-8 with TRBJ2-1; perhaps TRBD2 as D (5 bases). Germline values: CDR1 SGHVS, CDR2 FQNEAQ. The CDR3 totals 15 residues. The V end lost 2 bases, the J end lost 5 bases, and 13 bases lay between the germline ends. The CDR3 bases that were read are TGTGCCAGCAGCTTAAAAGCGGAAAGTCACAATGAG. Its translation is CASSLKAESHNE. The entire CDR3 is CASSLKAESHNEQFF.

In regard to this clone: The read terminates 3 residues before the CDR3 end, so the remaining end is supplied by the germline J gene. This sequence joins TRBV7-9 and TRBJ2-1; a weak D match, TRBD1 (6 bases). Germline V gene sequence: CDR1 SEHNR, CDR2 FQNEAQ (reference sequence). V was trimmed by 6 bases and J by 5 bases, leaving 11 bases between them. This CDR3 region has 13 residues. The CDR3 DNA, read in part, is TGTGCCAGCAGATCAGGGGCGAACAATGAG. Its protein product is CASRSGANNE. The CDR3 in its entirety is CASRSGANNEQFF. The full variable domain, completed using reference TRBV7-9 and TRBJ2-1, is DTGVSQNPRHKITKRGQNVTFRCDPISEHNRLYWYRQTLGQGPEFLTYFQNEAQLEKSRLLSDRFSAERPKGSFSTLEIQRTEQGDSAMYLCASRSGANNEQFFGPGTRLTVL.

Details on this clone: Read sequence stops 3 residues before the CDR3 end, and the germline J gene provides the missing end. This chain uses TRBV13 with TRBJ2-2; D gene ambiguous. Germline CDR1 is PRHDT and CDR2 is FYEKMQ (reference sequence). V lost 5 bases, J lost 4 bases, and 23 bases lay in between. This CDR3 has 18 residues. CDR3 amino acids: CASSHQIFTRVPTGELFF. CDR3 DNA (partial): TGTGCCAGCAGCCATCAGATTTTTACTCGGGTTCCCACCGGGGAG.

As regards this clone: Read coverage stops 3 residues before the CDR3 terminus; the germline J gene supplies the remainder. V gene TRBV6-1 combines with J gene TRBJ1-5; D is possibly TRBD1 (5 bases). The V and J ends lost 0 bases and 5 bases respectively, with 14 bases between them. Looked up from germline, CDR1 is MNHNS and CDR2 is SASEGT. This CDR3 is 16 amino acids long. The chain's CDR3 is CASSEAGLGLYQPQHF. The DNA read from the CDR3 is TGTGCCAGCAGTGAAGCAGGGTTGGGACTTTATCAGCCC.

To note about this clone: The sequenced fragment ends 3 residues before the CDR3 boundary, so the rest is inferred from the germline J gene. V gene TRBV11-2 combines with J gene TRBJ2-1, with D perhaps TRBD2 (6 bases). V gave up 4 bases and J gave up 1 base, with 8 bases separating them. This CDR3 has 14 amino acids. Germline lookup yields CDR1 SGHAT and CDR2 FQNNGV. This CDR3 reads CASSSGVSYNEQFF. Partial CDR3 DNA: TGTGCCAGCAGCTCGGGGGTATCCTACAATGAG.

Note on this clone: The read terminates 3 residues before the CDR3 end, so the remaining end is supplied by the germline J gene. The V call is TRBV19, the J call TRBJ1-3; TRBD1 agrees at 9 bases. The germline V gene encodes CDR1 LNHDA and CDR2 SQIVND (reference sequence). The V gene end was trimmed by 5 bases and the J gene end by 0 bases; junction bases not matched to a gene: 5. CDR3 length: 16 residues. CDR3 residues: CASSRRDRVSGNTIYF. Incomplete CDR3 DNA: TGTGCCAGTAGTCGACGGGACAGGGTCTCTGGAAACACC.

Concerning this clone: The read ends 3 residues early relative to the CDR3; the germline J gene fills the gap. V is TRBV13 and J is TRBJ1-1; 8 bases match TRBD1. The V gene's germline CDR1 is PRHDT and CDR2 FYEKMQ (reference sequence). The CDR3 totals 15 residues. Trimming took 4 bases from V and 4 from J; bases not matched to a gene: 8. The CDR3 sequence: CASSSSDRAGTEAFF. Partial CDR3 DNA: TGTGCCAGCAGCTCCTCGGACAGGGCGGGCACTGAA.

As for this clone: The read falls 3 residues short of the CDR3 end, and the missing part is taken from the germline J gene. The chain is built from TRBV12-3 or TRBV12-4 and TRBJ1-2, with 7 bases matching TRBD1. The CDR3 spans 13 residues. V was clipped by 4 bases and J by 5 bases; unmatched bases: 4. The DNA read from the CDR3 is TGTGCCAGCAGTTATGACAGGGAGTATGGC. Residues: CASSYDREYG. The whole CDR3 reads CASSYDREYGYTF.

As for this clone: The CDR3 end is not reached by the read, which stops 3 residues before it; the germline J gene fills it in. V usage is TRBV5-8 and J usage is TRBJ2-7, with 10 bases matching TRBD1. The CDR3 loop spans 15 amino acids. Germline CDR1 SGHTS, CDR2 YDEGEE. After removal of 1 base from V and 3 bases from J, the junction contained 4 bases not matched to a gene. The DNA read from the CDR3 is TGTGCCAGCAGCTTGTCTGGGACAGGGGACTACGAG. This encodes CASSLSGTGDYE. The full CDR3 is CASSLSGTGDYEQYF.

The CDR3 loop reads CASRTRTGEQFF. The DNA read from the CDR3 is TGTGCCAGCAGAACTCGGACAGGTGAG. The J gene is TRBJ2-1, the V gene TRBV28, with 7 positions matching TRBD1. The sequenced fragment ends 3 residues before the CDR3 boundary, so the rest is inferred from the germline J gene. Per the germline V gene, CDR1 is MDHEN and CDR2 is SYDVKM. V was pared by 6 bases and J by 9 bases, with 5 bases of the junction left unmatched. The CDR3 consists of 12 residues.

As regards this clone: With the read ending 3 residues before the CDR3 end, the germline J gene is used to fill in that end. The J gene is TRBJ2-3, the V gene TRBV5-4; 8 bases match TRBD2. The germline V gene encodes CDR1 SGHNT and CDR2 YYREEE (reference sequence). V trimming: 5 bases; J trimming: 7 bases; junction bases outside the gene matches: 3. This CDR3 comprises 12 residues. Partial CDR3 DNA: TGTGCCAGCAGTTTAGCGGGGTATACG. Protein: CASSLAGYT. In full, the CDR3 reads CASSLAGYTQYF. The whole variable domain, remainder taken from reference TRBV5-4 and TRBJ2-3, is ETGVTQSPTHLIKTRGQQVTLRCSSQSGHNTVSWYQQALGQGPQFIFQYYREEENGRGNFPPRFSGLQFPNYSSELNVNALELDDSALYLCASSLAGYTQYFGPGTRLTVL.

With respect to this clone: The read terminates 3 residues ahead of where the CDR3 ends, so the germline J gene completes it. V gene TRBV20-1 combines with J gene TRBJ1-5; D call uncertain. V lost 5 bases to trimming and J lost 4 bases, with 9 bases between them. Germline V gene lookup returns CDR1 DFQATT and CDR2 SNEGSKA (reference sequence). CDR3 length: 12 residues. The sequenced CDR3 bases are TGCAGTGCTGCACAGAGTAATCAGCCC. This codes for CSAAQSNQP. The whole CDR3 reads CSAAQSNQPQHF.

Worth noting for this clone: The read finishes 3 residues shy of the CDR3 end, and the germline J gene is used to complete it. J is TRBJ2-3 and V is TRBV6-4; a weak D match, TRBD2 (5 bases). The ends were cut back, 3 bases at V and 0 bases at J, with 13 bases in the middle. Germline loops: CDR1 MRHNA, CDR2 SNTAGT. The CDR3 is 16 residues long. CDR3 sequence: CASSERADPSTDTQYF. CDR3 DNA (partial): TGTGCCAGCAGTGAGAGGGCCGACCCTAGCACAGATACG.

With regard to this clone: The CDR3 end falls 3 residues outside the read, so it is completed with the germline J gene. The V and J genes are TRBV23-1 and TRBJ1-1; D gene ambiguous. TRBV23-1 is sorted into the ORF group, with uncertain function. The CDR3 consists of 16 residues. The sequenced CDR3 bases are TGCGCCAGCCCCAGTCTGGGCCCCCGGCGGGAGACCGAA. Its translation: CASPSLGPRRETE. The CDR3 in its entirety is CASPSLGPRRETEAFF.

On this clone: The CDR3 end falls 3 residues outside the read, so it is completed with the germline J gene. The genes are TRBV7-7 and TRBJ2-5; D perhaps matches TRBD1 (5 bases). Trimming removed 5 bases from V and 6 bases from J, with 16 bases in between. Germline V gives CDR1 SSHAT, CDR2 FNYEAQ (reference sequence). The CDR3 has 14 amino acids. The CDR3 reads CASSEGQGRKTQYF. CDR3 DNA, as far as it was read: TGTGCCAGCAGCGAAGGACAAGGACGGAAGACC.

Here the CDR3 reads CASSPGLSGYTF. CDR3 DNA, as far as it was read: TGTGCCAGCTCACCGGGGCTTTCCGGC. The gene calls are TRBV18 and TRBJ1-2, with D perhaps TRBD1 (5 bases). Sequencing ends 3 residues short of the CDR3 end; the germline J gene provides the rest. Germline CDR1 and CDR2: KGHSH and LQKENI. The length of the CDR3 is 12 residues.

Concerning this clone itself: The read halts 3 residues ahead of the CDR3 end, with the missing end drawn from the germline J gene. The J gene is TRBJ2-7, the V gene TRBV5-8; possible D gene TRBD1, 6 bases. The CDR3 is 15 amino acids. Looked up from germline, CDR1 is SGHTS and CDR2 is YDEGEE. Trimming removed 4 bases from V and 5 bases from J, with 19 bases in between. The CDR3 bases that were read are TGTGCCAGCAGCGCCGGACAGCCCTTAAAGAACGAG. This gives the protein CASSAGQPLKNE. Given in full, the CDR3 is CASSAGQPLKNEQYF. Together with reference TRBV5-8 and TRBJ2-7, the CDR3 gives the full variable domain: EAGVTQSPTHLIKTRGQQATLRCSPISGHTSVYWYQQALGLGLQFLLWYDEGEERNRGNFPPRFSGRQFPNYSSELNVNALELEDSALYLCASSAGQPLKNEQYFGPGTRLTVT.

About this clone: Read sequence stops 3 residues before the CDR3 end, and the germline J gene provides the missing end. The V gene is TRBV28, the J gene TRBJ2-2; D gene ambiguous. The germline CDR1 and CDR2 sequences are MDHEN and SYDVKM. This CDR3 is 14 amino acids long. Trimming removed 4 bases at V and 3 bases at J, with 9 bases between. CDR3 in amino acids: CASSSIVDTGELFF. CDR3 DNA, as far as it was read: TGTGCCAGCAGTTCGATTGTAGACACCGGGGAG.

CDR3 DNA, as far as it was read: TGTGCCAGCAGCTTAGGTTCTAGCGGGGCAGGCGAG. Its translation is CASSLGSSGAGE. The entire CDR3 protein reads CASSLGSSGAGEQYF. J is TRBJ2-7 and V is TRBV7-6; TRBD2 matches 9 bases. The read gets to within 3 residues of the CDR3 end, and the germline J gene fills in the rest. The CDR3 is 15 residues long. The germline gives CDR1 SGHVS, CDR2 FNYEAQ. V was pared by 1 base and J by 6 bases, with 7 bases of the junction left unmatched.

On this clone: The DNA ends 3 residues before the CDR3 does, and the rest of the CDR3 is filled in from the germline J gene. This chain connects TRBV30 to TRBJ1-5, with 8 bases fitting TRBD1. The trim removed 5 bases at V and 4 bases at J, leaving 19 bases unmatched. Germline CDR1 and CDR2: GTSNPN and SVGIG (reference sequence). This CDR3 is 18 amino acids long. CDR3 DNA, as far as it was read: TGTGCCTGGGGGCGGCGGGGATATGGGACAGGAGAGAATCAGCCC. Amino acids: CAWGRRGYGTGENQP. The CDR3 as a whole reads CAWGRRGYGTGENQPQHF.